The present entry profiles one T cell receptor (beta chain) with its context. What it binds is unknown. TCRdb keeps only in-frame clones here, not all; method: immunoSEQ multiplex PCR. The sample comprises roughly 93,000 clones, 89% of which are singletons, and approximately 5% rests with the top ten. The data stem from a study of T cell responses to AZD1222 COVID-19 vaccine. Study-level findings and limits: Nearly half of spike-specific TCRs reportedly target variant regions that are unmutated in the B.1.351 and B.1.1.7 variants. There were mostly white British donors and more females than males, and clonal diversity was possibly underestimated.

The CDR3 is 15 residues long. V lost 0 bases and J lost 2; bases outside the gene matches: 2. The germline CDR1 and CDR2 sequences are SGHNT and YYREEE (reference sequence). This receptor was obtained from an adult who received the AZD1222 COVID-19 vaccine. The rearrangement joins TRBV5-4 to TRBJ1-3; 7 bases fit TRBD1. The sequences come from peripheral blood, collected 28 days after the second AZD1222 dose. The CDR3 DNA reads TGTGCCAGCAGCTTGGCCAGGGGGACTGGAAACACCATATATTTT. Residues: CASSLARGTGNTIYF.